This T cell receptor (beta chain) was identified in a study of shared clonotypes between healthy human individuals. The study ran the assay at deep level. Produced via immunoSEQ multiplex PCR; TCRdb's table is partial and in-frame only. Of 300,000 to 350,000 clones in the sample, more than 60% are singletons; the top ten hold roughly a tenth. Germline CDR1 SGHTA, CDR2 FQGNSA. This CDR3 is 17 amino acids long. Germline trimming cut 5 bases from V and 7 bases from J; bases unmatched to any gene: 18. Recent acute infections and vaccinations were absent in the healthy HIV-negative adult donors. Both subsets, CD45RA+ naive and CD45RA-negative memory, were split from the CD4+ cells.

Specimen: memory CD4+ T cells sorted from blood. Noted subset: CD45RA-negative fraction. The sequence was collected from a man between 25 and 39 years old in good health. The V and J genes are TRBV7-2 and TRBJ2-5; 8 bases match TRBD2. Written as DNA, the CDR3 is TGTGCCAGCAGCACCGTTCTCGTGTTTAGCGGGATGCCGACCCAGTACTTC. This encodes CASSTVLVFSGMPTQYF.